A selection of T cell receptor beta chains follows, all from one sample in a study of OX40 agonist ivuxolimab in advanced cancers. Sequencing used immunoSEQ multiplex PCR; TCRdb keeps in-frame clones, though not all of them. The repertoire holds 60,000 to 80,000 clones, with roughly 80% as singletons. Sequenced material: CD4+ or CD8+ T cells sorted from blood, taken in a trial of the OX40 agonist ivuxolimab. The receptors here all came from an adult with an advanced solid tumor such as melanoma, head and neck, liver or kidney cancer. CDR3s include the opening cysteine and the closing phenylalanine or tryptophan. D genes are given only for firm matches. Clone size is given for some rows only: seen once, a few or many times, or a class if the clone is expanded.

CASSQDRVGRQFF	TGCGCCAGCAGCCAAGATAGGGTGGGACGGCAGTTCTTC	.	.	TRBV4-3	TRBJ2-1
CASSIAASGTELADTQYF	TGTGCCAGTAGTATAGCGGCGTCCGGGACGGAGTTGGCAGATACGCAGTATTTT	.	.	TRBV19	TRBJ2-3
CATSRDPQVLSSYNEQFF	TGTGCCACCAGCAGAGATCCCCAGGTCCTGAGCTCCTACAATGAGCAGTTCTTC	.	.	TRBV15	TRBJ2-1
CASSLQTQNTEAFF	TGTGCCAGCAGCTTACAAACACAGAACACTGAAGCTTTCTTT	.	.	TRBV11-2	TRBJ1-1
CSVDREGADTQYF	TGCAGCGTTGACAGGGAAGGGGCAGATACGCAGTATTTT	.	.	TRBV29-1	TRBJ2-3
CASSRGLAGELDTQYF	TGCGCCAGCAGCCGAGGACTAGCGGGAGAGTTAGATACGCAGTATTTT	TRBD2	few	TRBV5-1	TRBJ2-3
CASGQHVGTQYF	TGTGCCAGCGGCCAACACGTGGGTACGCAGTATTTT	.	.	TRBV5-8	TRBJ2-3
CASAFTGGTEAFF	TGTGCCAGTGCTTTTACAGGGGGCACTGAAGCTTTCTTT	TRBD1	.	TRBV6-1	TRBJ1-1
CASSLRRYNEQFF	TGTGCCAGCAGCTTAAGAAGGTACAATGAGCAGTTCTTC	.	.	TRBV7-2	TRBJ2-1
CSARREKLFF	TGCAGTGCTCGTAGGGAAAAACTGTTTTTT	.	.	TRBV20-1	TRBJ1-4
CASRKDRLNTEAFF	TGTGCCAGCCGGAAGGACAGATTGAACACTGAAGCTTTCTTT	.	.	TRBV6-4	TRBJ1-1
CASSRELQVSYEQYF	TGCGCCAGCAGCCGGGAATTACAGGTTAGCTACGAGCAGTACTTC	.	.	TRBV4-1	TRBJ2-7
CASRFLAGGGHEQFF	TGTGCCAGCAGGTTTCTAGCGGGAGGGGGGCATGAGCAGTTCTTC	TRBD2	.	TRBV2	TRBJ2-1
CASSPGPSNEKLFF	TGCGCCAGCAGCCCGGGACCGAGTAATGAAAAACTGTTTTTT	.	.	TRBV5-1	TRBJ1-4
CASSGGKGQGLGKLFF	TGTGCCAGCAGTGGAGGGAAAGGACAGGGCTTAGGAAAACTGTTTTTT	TRBD1	.	TRBV2	TRBJ1-4
CASSQRTGPYSNQPQHF	TGCGCCAGCAGCCAACGGACAGGCCCCTATAGCAATCAGCCCCAGCATTTT	TRBD1	few	TRBV4-1	TRBJ1-5
CASSPDGQGAQPQHF	TGTGCCAGCAGTCCAGACGGACAGGGTGCTCAGCCCCAGCATTTT	TRBD1	.	TRBV6-1	TRBJ1-5
CASREEWNTEAFF	TGTGCCAGCAGGGAGGAATGGAACACTGAAGCTTTCTTT	.	.	TRBV6-1	TRBJ1-1
CASRPGAGGNREQYF	TGTGCCAGCAGGCCCGGGGCAGGGGGCAATCGAGAGCAGTACTTC	TRBD1	.	TRBV6-5	TRBJ2-7
CASSQELAGAPSYNEQFF	TGCGCCAGCAGCCAAGAACTAGCGGGAGCGCCCTCCTACAATGAGCAGTTCTTC	TRBD2	.	TRBV4-3	TRBJ2-1
CATLRLAGANVLTF	TGTGCCACCCTAAGACTGGCTGGGGCCAACGTCCTGACTTTC	.	.	TRBV6-5	TRBJ2-6
CASSVDGTDYNEQFF	TGTGCCAGCAGCGTAGACGGGACAGACTACAATGAGCAGTTCTTC	TRBD1	few	TRBV9	TRBJ2-1
CASSFPGEDTQYF	TGCGCCAGCAGCTTTCCAGGGGAAGATACGCAGTATTTT	.	few	TRBV5-1	TRBJ2-3
CASSLGSLLGVRNQPQHF	TGTGCCAGCAGCTTGGGATCTCTTCTGGGTGTTCGCAATCAGCCCCAGCATTTT	.	.	TRBV5-6	TRBJ1-5
CASSSSTHEQYF	TGCGCCAGCAGTTCTAGCACCCACGAGCAGTACTTC	.	.	TRBV4-3	TRBJ2-7
CASSQAAGSNQPQHF	TGCGCCAGCAGCCAAGCAGCCGGAAGCAATCAGCCCCAGCATTTT	.	.	TRBV4-1	TRBJ1-5
CASSPYSGTLQETQYF	TGTGCCAGCAGCCCTTATAGCGGGACCCTCCAAGAGACCCAGTACTTC	TRBD2	.	TRBV5-4	TRBJ2-5
CASSYSEKGEQYF	TGTGCCAGCAGTTACTCTGAGAAGGGCGAGCAGTACTTC	.	.	TRBV6-6	TRBJ2-7
CASRQGSTNEKLFF	TGTGCCAGCAGACAGGGTTCAACTAATGAAAAACTGTTTTTT	.	.	TRBV6-5	TRBJ1-4
CASSWGTAENYGYTF	TGCGCCAGCAGCTGGGGGACAGCAGAAAACTATGGCTACACCTTC	TRBD1	once	TRBV5-1	TRBJ1-2
CASSYSGTGELFF	TGTGCCAGCAGTTACTCAGGGACCGGGGAGCTGTTTTTT	.	.	TRBV6-6	TRBJ2-2
CASSPGRNEQFF	TGTGCCAGCAGTCCCGGGAGAAATGAGCAGTTCTTC	.	.	TRBV6-4	TRBJ2-1
CASSLGPLAGGSRDTQYF	TGCGCCAGCAGCTTGGGTCCACTAGCGGGAGGGTCACGAGATACGCAGTATTTT	TRBD2	.	TRBV5-1	TRBJ2-3
CASSLGAGATEAFF	TGTGCCAGCAGCTTAGGCGCAGGGGCTACTGAAGCTTTCTTT	.	.	TRBV11-3	TRBJ1-1
CASSGGQYSNQPQHF	TGTGCCAGCTCGGGGGGACAATATAGCAATCAGCCCCAGCATTTT	.	.	TRBV6-1	TRBJ1-5
CASSEGQGGVEQYF	TGTGCCAGCAGTGAGGGACAGGGTGGGGTCGAGCAGTACTTC	TRBD1	.	TRBV2	TRBJ2-7
CASSMGREGTEAFF	TGTGCCAGTAGTATGGGCAGGGAAGGAACTGAAGCTTTCTTT	.	.	TRBV19	TRBJ1-1
CASSLEGHDYEQYF	TGTGCCAGCAGCCTTGAGGGACACGACTACGAGCAGTACTTC	.	.	TRBV5-4	TRBJ2-7
CASSQEPPTGFSGNTIYF	TGCGCCAGCAGCCAAGAGCCCCCTACAGGGTTCTCTGGAAACACCATATATTTT	.	once	TRBV4-3	TRBJ1-3
CAWSRAGGSGETQYF	TGTGCCTGGAGTAGGGCAGGGGGATCCGGAGAGACCCAGTACTTC	TRBD1	.	TRBV30	TRBJ2-5
CASSFRGSGTDTQYF	TGTGCCAGCAGCTTCAGGGGCTCTGGCACAGATACGCAGTATTTT	.	.	TRBV7-3	TRBJ2-3
CASSQEGPKRANTGELFF	TGTGCCAGCAGCCAAGAAGGGCCGAAGCGCGCGAACACCGGGGAGCTGTTTTTT	.	once	TRBV4-2	TRBJ2-2
CASSQDRFDRGGTEAFF	TGCGCCAGCAGCCAAGATCGGTTTGACAGGGGGGGCACTGAAGCTTTCTTT	TRBD1	.	TRBV4-3	TRBJ1-1
CASSFEGGSTEAFF	TGCGCCAGCAGCTTCGAGGGGGGGAGCACTGAAGCTTTCTTT	.	.	TRBV5-1	TRBJ1-1
CASRAGIFSADTQYF	TGTGCCAGCAGGGCAGGGATCTTTTCCGCAGATACGCAGTATTTT	.	.	TRBV6-5	TRBJ2-3
CASSSRVGGTGELFF	TGTGCCAGCAGCTCCAGGGTCGGGGGGACCGGGGAGCTGTTTTTT	TRBD2	.	TRBV7-9	TRBJ2-2
CASSRLAGGSYNEQFF	TGTGCCAGCAGTCGACTAGCGGGAGGGTCCTACAATGAGCAGTTCTTC	TRBD2	.	TRBV7-9	TRBJ2-1
CASSPTENTEAFF	TGTGCCAGCAGCCCGACAGAAAACACTGAAGCTTTCTTT	.	medium-sized	TRBV2	TRBJ1-1